A selection of T cell receptor beta chains follows, all from one sample in a study of blood T cell repertoires in COVID-19. TCRdb's copy holds only in-frame clones and misses some; the assay was immunoSEQ multiplex PCR. The data contain 68,000 or so clones, 86% of them singletons. Sample: peripheral blood. The source of these receptors is a man in his fifties with acute or convalescent COVID-19. Both conserved end residues are trimmed from each CDR3.

cdr3_aa	v_call	j_call
ASSLGGTGRYTSEAF	TRBV5-5	TRBJ1-1
ASSVTATYEQY	TRBV2	TRBJ2-7
ASSLMLAGDNEQF	TRBV7-6	TRBJ2-1
ASNLNLAGPSYEQY	TRBV5-8	TRBJ2-7
ASSLEPGGAF	TRBV11-2	TRBJ1-1
ASSLQGSYEQY	TRBV6-6	TRBJ2-7
ASSLMAGQETQY	TRBV7-9	TRBJ2-5
ASGLGRAGYGYT	TRBV12-5	TRBJ1-2
ASSLAPPGLALQETQY	TRBV5-4	TRBJ2-5
ASSLGLSGSRGNEQF	TRBV7-9	TRBJ2-1
ASRGGWTEAF	TRBV6-5	TRBJ1-1
ASRATGGTEAF	TRBV5-4	TRBJ1-1
ASSVEGSSGNSPLH	TRBV9	TRBJ1-6
ASSQEGVGSTEAF	TRBV4-1	TRBJ1-1
ASSPGRGQGATGELF	TRBV27	TRBJ2-2
ASDEASGNKNIQY	TRBV28	TRBJ2-4
ASSQMGDFAKNIQY	TRBV4-2	TRBJ2-4
SVEWVGGARGTEAF	TRBV29-1	TRBJ1-1
ASSLPDSGRDASNTGELF	TRBV5-1	TRBJ2-2
ASKVAGFTYGYT	TRBV2	TRBJ1-2
ASSRRGWDTEAF	TRBV14	TRBJ1-1
VAGVYDEQF	TRBV6-5	TRBJ2-1
ASRRDHYEQY	TRBV2	TRBJ2-7